These T cell receptor beta chains were read from a single sample in a study of blood T cell repertoires in COVID-19. Clones were sequenced by immunoSEQ multiplex PCR, and TCRdb holds only the in-frame ones, with some missing. The table includes a few hundred thousand clones, roughly 90% detected once. The specimen sequenced was peripheral blood. These receptors were collected from a middle-aged woman who had recovered from COVID-19. Both conserved end residues are part of each CDR3. The order of the fields is V gene, J gene, CDR3 protein.

>TRBV28|TRBJ2-1
CASSLLANEQFF
>TRBV10-2|TRBJ2-1
CASSESGGTPYNEQFF
>TRBV2|TRBJ1-1
CASIGEGTEAFF
>TRBV3-1/TRBV3-2|TRBJ2-7
CASSPRDNYEQYF
>TRBV6-2/TRBV6-3|TRBJ2-7
CASSNPGQGDYEQYF
>TRBV7-6|TRBJ1-1
CASSWRAEGNTEAFF
>TRBV27|TRBJ2-7
CASSFLAGSGSEQYF
>TRBV7-9|TRBJ2-3
CASSLGQGFTDTQYF
>TRBV7-3|TRBJ2-3
CASRRGGDTDTQYF
>TRBV18|TRBJ1-5
CASSANRGGQPQHF
>TRBV14|TRBJ2-1
CASSPSGVAAYNEQFF
>TRBV20-1|TRBJ2-2
CSASSNTGELFF
>TRBV29-1|TRBJ2-1
CSVEKSGHEQFF
>TRBV24-1|TRBJ2-1
CATSGASNYNEQFF
>TRBV15|TRBJ1-3
CATSGQGQTGSGNTIYF
>TRBV29-1|TRBJ2-7
CSALGQGPYEQYF
>TRBV5-4|TRBJ2-7
CASSPGLGYEQYF
>TRBV21-1|TRBJ2-7
CASSKALGLAGIIYEQYF
>TRBV12-3/TRBV12-4|TRBJ2-7
CASSLLPTYEQYF
>TRBV4-1|TRBJ2-5
CASSQAVREGETQYF
>TRBV11-3|TRBJ2-1
CASSFSGLAGDAEQFF
>TRBV28|TRBJ1-5
CASSRSRSNQPQHF
>TRBV21-1|TRBJ2-7
CASSKAAGREPEQYF
>TRBV7-9|TRBJ2-2
CASSLGGTSGSVGTGELFF
>TRBV27|TRBJ2-3
CASSLRWTGGPDTQYF
>TRBV19|TRBJ2-1
CAAGEAGHYEQFF
>TRBV6-5|TRBJ2-7
CASSPERTGGYEQYF
>TRBV3-1/TRBV3-2|TRBJ2-3
CASRQGSTDTQYF
>TRBV15|TRBJ2-3
CATSSSGRAPDTQYF
>TRBV3-1/TRBV3-2|TRBJ1-3
CASSQRTVLGFGNTIYF
>TRBV19|TRBJ2-7
CASKGDTSYEQYF
>TRBV3-1/TRBV3-2|TRBJ2-3
CASSQGGGRNPDTQYF
>TRBV6-4|TRBJ2-1
CASSDPGQSSNEQFF
>TRBV9|TRBJ2-1
CASSGDPGSYNEQFF
>TRBV9|TRBJ2-1
CASSVGSAFRDEQFF
>TRBV28|TRBJ2-7
CASRRTSGRVHEQYF
>TRBV30|TRBJ1-1
CAWRAPRPNTEAFF
>TRBV27|TRBJ2-7
CASSSTGGGYEQYF
>TRBV6-2/TRBV6-3|TRBJ1-1
CASSSASNTEAFF
>TRBV19|TRBJ2-1
CASSLGTGQFF
>TRBV7-8|TRBJ1-2
CASSLEFSGGGNYGYTF
>TRBV7-2|TRBJ2-5
CAEGQISGGETQYF
>TRBV2|TRBJ1-1
CASSEAEENTEAFF
>TRBV21-1|TRBJ2-1
CASSKGEETSGSNNEQFF
>TRBV25-1|TRBJ2-3
CASREVDTQYF
>TRBV24-1|TRBJ2-2
CATGLQGTGELFF
>TRBV7-9|TRBJ2-3
CASSLEAGGPDTQYF
>TRBV30|TRBJ1-2
CAWGAGYGYTF
>TRBV6-5|TRBJ2-3
CASRGDFSTDTQYF
>TRBV7-2|TRBJ2-2
CASSLATGANTGELFF